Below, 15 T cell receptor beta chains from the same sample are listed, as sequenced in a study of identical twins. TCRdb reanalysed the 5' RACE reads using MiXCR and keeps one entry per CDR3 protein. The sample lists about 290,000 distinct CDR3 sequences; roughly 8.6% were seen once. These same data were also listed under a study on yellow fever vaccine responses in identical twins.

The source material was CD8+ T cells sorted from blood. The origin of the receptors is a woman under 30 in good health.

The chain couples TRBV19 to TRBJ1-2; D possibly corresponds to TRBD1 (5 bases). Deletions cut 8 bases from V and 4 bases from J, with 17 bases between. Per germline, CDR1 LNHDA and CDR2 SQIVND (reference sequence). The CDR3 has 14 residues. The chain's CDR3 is CASGPLRQSYGYTF. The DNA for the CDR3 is TGTGCCAGTGGCCCCTTAAGACAGAGCTATGGCTACACCTTC. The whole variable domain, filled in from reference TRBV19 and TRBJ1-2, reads DGGITQSPKYLFRKEGQNVTLSCEQNLNHDAMYWYRQDPGQGLRLIYYSQIVNDFQKGDIAEGYSVSREKKESFPLTVTSAQKNPTAFYLCASGPLRQSYGYTFGSGTRLTVV.

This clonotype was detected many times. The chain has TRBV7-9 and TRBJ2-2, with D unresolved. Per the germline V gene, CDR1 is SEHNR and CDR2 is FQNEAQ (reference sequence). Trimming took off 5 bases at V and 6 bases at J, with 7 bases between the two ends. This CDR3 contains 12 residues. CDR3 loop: CASSRSAGELFF. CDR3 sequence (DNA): TGTGCCAGCAGCCGAAGCGCCGGGGAGCTGTTTTTT.

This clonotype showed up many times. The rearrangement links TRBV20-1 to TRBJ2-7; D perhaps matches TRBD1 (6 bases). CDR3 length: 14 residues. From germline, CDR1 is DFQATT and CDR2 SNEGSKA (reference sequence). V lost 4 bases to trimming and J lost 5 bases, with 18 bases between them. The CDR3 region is CSAIGGPPFDEQYF. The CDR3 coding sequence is TGCAGTGCTATTGGGGGCCCTCCATTTGACGAGCAGTACTTC.

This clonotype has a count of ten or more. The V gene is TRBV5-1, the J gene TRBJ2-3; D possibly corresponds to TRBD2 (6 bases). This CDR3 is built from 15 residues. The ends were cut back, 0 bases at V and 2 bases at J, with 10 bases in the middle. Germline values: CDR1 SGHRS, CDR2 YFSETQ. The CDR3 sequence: CASSLDSGITDTQYF. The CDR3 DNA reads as TGCGCCAGCAGCTTGGATAGCGGTATCACAGATACGCAGTATTTT.

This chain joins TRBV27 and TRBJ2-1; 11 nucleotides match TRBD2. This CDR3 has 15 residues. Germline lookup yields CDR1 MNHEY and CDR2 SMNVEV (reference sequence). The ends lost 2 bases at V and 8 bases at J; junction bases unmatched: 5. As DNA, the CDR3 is TGTGCCAGCAGTTTAGCTAGCGGGGGGCGGGATGAGCAGTTCTTC. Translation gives CASSLASGGRDEQFF.

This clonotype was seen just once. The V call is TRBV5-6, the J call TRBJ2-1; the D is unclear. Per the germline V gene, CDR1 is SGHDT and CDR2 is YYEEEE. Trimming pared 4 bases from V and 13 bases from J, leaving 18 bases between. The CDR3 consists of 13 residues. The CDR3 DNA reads TGTGCCAGCAGCCCCGGGCTCCTCTGCTATCAGTTCTTC. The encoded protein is CASSPGLLCYQFF.

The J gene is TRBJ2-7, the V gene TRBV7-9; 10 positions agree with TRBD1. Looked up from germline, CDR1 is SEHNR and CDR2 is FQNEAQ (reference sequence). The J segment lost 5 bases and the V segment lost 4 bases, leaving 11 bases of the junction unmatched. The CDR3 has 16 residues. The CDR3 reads CASSSWDRGQGDEQYF. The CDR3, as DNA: TGTGCCAGCAGCTCCTGGGACAGGGGTCAGGGAGACGAGCAGTACTTC.

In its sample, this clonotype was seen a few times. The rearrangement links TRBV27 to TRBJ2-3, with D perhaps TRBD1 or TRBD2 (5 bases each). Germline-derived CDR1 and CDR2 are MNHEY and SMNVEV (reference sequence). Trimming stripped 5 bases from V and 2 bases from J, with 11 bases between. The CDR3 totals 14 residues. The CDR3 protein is CASSTGPLTDTQYF. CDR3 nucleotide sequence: TGTGCCAGCAGTACGGGACCTCTCACAGATACGCAGTATTTT.

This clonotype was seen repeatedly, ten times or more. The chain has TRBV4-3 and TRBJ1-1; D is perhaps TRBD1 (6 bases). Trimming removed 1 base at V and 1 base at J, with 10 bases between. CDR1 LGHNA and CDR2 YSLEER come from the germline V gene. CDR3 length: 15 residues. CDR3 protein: CASSQVMDRNTEAFF. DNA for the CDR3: TGCGCCAGCAGCCAAGTTATGGACAGGAACACTGAAGCTTTCTTT.

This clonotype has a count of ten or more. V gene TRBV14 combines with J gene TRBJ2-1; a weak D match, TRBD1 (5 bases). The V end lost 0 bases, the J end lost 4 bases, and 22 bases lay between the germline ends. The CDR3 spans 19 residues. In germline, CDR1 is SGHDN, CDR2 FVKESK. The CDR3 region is CASSQDHQKTGLLYNEQFF. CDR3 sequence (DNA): TGTGCCAGCAGCCAAGACCACCAGAAAACAGGTCTCCTTTACAATGAGCAGTTCTTC.

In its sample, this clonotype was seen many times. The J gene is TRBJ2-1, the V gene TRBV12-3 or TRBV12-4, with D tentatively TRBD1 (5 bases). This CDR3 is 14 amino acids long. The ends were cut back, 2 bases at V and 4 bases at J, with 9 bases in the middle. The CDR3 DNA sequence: TGTGCCAGCAGTTTAATAGGGGCATACAATGAGCAGTTCTTC. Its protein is CASSLIGAYNEQFF.

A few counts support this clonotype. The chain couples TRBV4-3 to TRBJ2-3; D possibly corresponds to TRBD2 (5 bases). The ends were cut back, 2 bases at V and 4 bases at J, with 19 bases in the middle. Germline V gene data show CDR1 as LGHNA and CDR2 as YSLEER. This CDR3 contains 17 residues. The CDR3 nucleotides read TGCGCCAGCAGCCAACTAGATGGGAGCGTCGGCGCAGATACGCAGTATTTT. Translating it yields CASSQLDGSVGADTQYF.

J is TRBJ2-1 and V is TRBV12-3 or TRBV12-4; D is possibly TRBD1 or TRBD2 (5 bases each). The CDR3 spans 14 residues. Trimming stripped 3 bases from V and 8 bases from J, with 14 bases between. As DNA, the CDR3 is TGTGCCAGCAGTTTCGGGGCGGACGTAGATGAGCAGTTCTTC. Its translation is CASSFGADVDEQFF.

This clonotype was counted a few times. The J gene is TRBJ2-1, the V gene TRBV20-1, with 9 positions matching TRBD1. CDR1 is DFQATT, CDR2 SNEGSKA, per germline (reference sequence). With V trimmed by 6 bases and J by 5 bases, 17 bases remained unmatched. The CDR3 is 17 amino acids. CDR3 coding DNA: TGCAGTGCCGTGAAACCAATCTCCCGGGACAGGGACAATGAGCAGTTCTTC. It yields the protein CSAVKPISRDRDNEQFF.

CDR3 in amino acids: CATRGPGDTDTQYF. The CDR3 DNA sequence: TGTGCCACCCGAGGGCCAGGCGACACAGATACGCAGTATTTT. The chain uses TRBV6-2 or TRBV6-3 and TRBJ2-3; maybe TRBD2 (5 bases). Germline V gene sequence: CDR1 MNHEY, CDR2 SVGEGT. CDR3 length: 14 amino acids. The V end lost 10 bases, the J end lost 2 bases, and 16 bases lay between the germline ends.